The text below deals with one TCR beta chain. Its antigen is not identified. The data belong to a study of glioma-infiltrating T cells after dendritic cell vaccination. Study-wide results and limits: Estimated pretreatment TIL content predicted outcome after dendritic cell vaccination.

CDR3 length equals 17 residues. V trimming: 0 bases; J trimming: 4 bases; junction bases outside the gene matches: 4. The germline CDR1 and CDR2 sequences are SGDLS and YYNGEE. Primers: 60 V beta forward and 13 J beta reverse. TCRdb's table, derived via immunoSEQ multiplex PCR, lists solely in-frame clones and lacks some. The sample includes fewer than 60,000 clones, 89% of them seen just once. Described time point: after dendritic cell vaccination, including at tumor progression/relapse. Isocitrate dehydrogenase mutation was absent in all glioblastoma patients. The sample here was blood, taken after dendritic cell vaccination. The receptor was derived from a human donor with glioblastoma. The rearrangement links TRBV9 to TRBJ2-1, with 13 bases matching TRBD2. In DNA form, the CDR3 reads TGTGCCAGCAGCGTAGGGGGGACTAGCGGGAAATACAATGAGCAGTTCTTC. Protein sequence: CASSVGGTSGKYNEQFF.